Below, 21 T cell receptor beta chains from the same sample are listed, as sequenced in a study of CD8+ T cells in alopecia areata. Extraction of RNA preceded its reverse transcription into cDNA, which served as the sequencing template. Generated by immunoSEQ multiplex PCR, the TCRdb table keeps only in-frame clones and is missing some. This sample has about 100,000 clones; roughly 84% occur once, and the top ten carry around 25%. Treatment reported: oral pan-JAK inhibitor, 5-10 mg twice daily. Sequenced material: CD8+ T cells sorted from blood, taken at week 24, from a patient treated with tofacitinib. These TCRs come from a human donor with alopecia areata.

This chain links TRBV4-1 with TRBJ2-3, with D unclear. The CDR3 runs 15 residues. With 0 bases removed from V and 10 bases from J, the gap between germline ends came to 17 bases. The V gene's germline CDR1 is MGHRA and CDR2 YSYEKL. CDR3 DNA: TGCGCCAGCAGCCAAGATCTTGGGTCGAGGAGAGCGCAGTATTTT. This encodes CASSQDLGSRRAQYF.

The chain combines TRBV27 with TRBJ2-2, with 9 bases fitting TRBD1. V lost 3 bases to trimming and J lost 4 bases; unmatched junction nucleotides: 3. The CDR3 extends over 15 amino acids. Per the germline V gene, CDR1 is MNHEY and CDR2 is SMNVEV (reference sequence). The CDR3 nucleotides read TGTGCCAGCAGTTTCGACAGGGGGGGCACCGGGGAGCTGTTTTTT. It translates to CASSFDRGGTGELFF.

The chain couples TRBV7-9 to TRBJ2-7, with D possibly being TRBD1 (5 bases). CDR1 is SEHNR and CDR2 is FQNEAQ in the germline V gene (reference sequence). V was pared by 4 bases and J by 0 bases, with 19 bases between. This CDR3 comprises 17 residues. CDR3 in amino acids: CASSSTNDRANSYEQYF. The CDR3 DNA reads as TGTGCCAGCAGCTCGACCAACGACAGAGCAAACTCCTACGAGCAGTACTTC. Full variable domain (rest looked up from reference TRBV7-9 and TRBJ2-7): DTGVSQNPRHKITKRGQNVTFRCDPISEHNRLYWYRQTLGQGPEFLTYFQNEAQLEKSRLLSDRFSAERPKGSFSTLEIQRTEQGDSAMYLCASSSTNDRANSYEQYFGPGTRLTVT.

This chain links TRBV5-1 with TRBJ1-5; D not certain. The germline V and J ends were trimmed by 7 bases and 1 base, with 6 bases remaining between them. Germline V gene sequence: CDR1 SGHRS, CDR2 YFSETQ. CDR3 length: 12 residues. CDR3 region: CASPRSNQPQHF. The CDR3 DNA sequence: TGCGCCAGCCCGAGGAGCAATCAGCCCCAGCATTTT.

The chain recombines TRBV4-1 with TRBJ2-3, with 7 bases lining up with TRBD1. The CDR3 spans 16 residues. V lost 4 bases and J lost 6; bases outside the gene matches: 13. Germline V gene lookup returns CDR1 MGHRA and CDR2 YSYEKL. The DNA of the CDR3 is TGCGCCAGCAGCCCCCGGGACAGCTTAACCGGGGATACGCAGTATTTT. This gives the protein CASSPRDSLTGDTQYF.

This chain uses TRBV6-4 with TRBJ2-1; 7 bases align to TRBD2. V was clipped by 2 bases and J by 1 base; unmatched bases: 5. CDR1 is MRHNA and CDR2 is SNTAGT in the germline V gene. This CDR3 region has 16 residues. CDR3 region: CASSDTASGSYNEQFF. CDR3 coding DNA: TGTGCCAGCAGTGACACTGCTAGCGGATCCTACAATGAGCAGTTCTTC.

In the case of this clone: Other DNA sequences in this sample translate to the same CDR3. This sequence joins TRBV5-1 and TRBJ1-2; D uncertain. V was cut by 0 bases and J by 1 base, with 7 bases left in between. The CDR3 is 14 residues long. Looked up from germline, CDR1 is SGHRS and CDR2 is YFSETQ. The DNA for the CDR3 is TGCGCCAGCAGCTTGGGGACGGATAACTATGGCTACACCTTC. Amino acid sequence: CASSLGTDNYGYTF. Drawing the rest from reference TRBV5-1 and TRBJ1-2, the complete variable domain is KAGVTQTPRYLIKTRGQQVTLSCSPISGHRSVSWYQQTPGQGLQFLFEYFSETQRNKGNFPGRFSGRQFSNSRSEMNVSTLELGDSALYLCASSLGTDNYGYTFGSGTRLTVV.

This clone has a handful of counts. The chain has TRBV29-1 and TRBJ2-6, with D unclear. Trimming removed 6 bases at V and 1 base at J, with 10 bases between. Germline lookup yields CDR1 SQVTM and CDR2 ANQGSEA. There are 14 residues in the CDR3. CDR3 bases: TGCAGCGTATTGATAGGATCTGGGGCCAACGTCCTGACTTTC. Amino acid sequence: CSVLIGSGANVLTF.

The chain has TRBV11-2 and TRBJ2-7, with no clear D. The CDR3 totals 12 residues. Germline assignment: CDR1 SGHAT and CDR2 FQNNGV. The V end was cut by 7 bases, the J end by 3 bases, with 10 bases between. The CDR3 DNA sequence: TGTGCCAGCAATCGGCCTTTCTACGAGCAGTACTTC. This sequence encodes CASNRPFYEQYF.

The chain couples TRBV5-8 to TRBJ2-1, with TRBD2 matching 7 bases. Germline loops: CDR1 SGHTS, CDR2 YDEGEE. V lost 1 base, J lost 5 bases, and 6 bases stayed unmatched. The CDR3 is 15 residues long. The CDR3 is CASSLRTSRDNEQFF. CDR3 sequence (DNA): TGTGCCAGCAGCTTGAGGACTAGTAGGGACAATGAGCAGTTCTTC.

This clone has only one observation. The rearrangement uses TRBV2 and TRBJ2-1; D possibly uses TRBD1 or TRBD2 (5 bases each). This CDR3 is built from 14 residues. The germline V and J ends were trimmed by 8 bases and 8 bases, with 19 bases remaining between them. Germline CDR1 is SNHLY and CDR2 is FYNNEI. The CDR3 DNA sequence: TGTGCCAGCTCTCGAGGGTCAGGGCTTGATGAGCAGTTCTTC. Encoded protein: CASSRGSGLDEQFF.

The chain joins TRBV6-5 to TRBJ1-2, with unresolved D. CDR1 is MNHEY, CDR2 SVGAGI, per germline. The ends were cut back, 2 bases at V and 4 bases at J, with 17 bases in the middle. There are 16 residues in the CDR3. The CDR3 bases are TGTGCCAGCAGTTACCCCTTGGGCGTGGGGATCTATGGCTACACCTTC. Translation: CASSYPLGVGIYGYTF.

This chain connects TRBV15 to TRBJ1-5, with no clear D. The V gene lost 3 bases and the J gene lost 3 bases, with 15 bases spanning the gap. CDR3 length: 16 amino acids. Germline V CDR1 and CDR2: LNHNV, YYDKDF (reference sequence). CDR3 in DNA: TGTGCCACCAGCAGGCGGGCAAGGGCAACCAATCAGCCCCAGCATTTT. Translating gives CATSRRARATNQPQHF.

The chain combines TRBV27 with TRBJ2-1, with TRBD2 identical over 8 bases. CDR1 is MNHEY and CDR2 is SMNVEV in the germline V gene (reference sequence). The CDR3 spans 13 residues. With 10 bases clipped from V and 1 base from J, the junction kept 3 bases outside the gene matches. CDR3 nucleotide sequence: TGTGCCACCCAGCGGGGGTCCTACAATGAGCAGTTCTTC. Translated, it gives CATQRGSYNEQFF.

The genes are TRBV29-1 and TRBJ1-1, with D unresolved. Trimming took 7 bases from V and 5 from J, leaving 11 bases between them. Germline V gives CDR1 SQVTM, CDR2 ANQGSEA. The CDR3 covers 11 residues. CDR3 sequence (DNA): TGCAGCGCGGAGGGAGGGACTGAAGCTTTCTTT. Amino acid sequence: CSAEGGTEAFF.

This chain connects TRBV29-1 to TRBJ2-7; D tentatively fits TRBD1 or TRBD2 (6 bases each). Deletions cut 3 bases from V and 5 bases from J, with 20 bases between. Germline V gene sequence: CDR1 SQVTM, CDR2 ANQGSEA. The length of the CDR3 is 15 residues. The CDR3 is CSVDFGRGLINEQYF. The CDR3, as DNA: TGCAGCGTTGACTTCGGTCGGGGGCTGATAAACGAGCAGTACTTC.

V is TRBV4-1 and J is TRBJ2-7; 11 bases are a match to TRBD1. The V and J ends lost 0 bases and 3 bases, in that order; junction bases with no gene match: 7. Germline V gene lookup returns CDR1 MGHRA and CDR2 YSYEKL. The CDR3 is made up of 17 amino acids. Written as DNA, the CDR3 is TGCGCCAGCAGCCAAGAATCTTATGGGACAGGGGGCTACGAGCAGTACTTC. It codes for CASSQESYGTGGYEQYF.

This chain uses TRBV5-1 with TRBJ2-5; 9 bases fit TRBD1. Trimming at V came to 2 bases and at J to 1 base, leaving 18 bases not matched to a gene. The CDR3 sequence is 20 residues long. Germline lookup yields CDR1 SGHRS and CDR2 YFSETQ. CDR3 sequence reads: CASSFLWTGENFPLQETQYF. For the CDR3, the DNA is TGCGCCAGCAGCTTCCTTTGGACAGGGGAAAACTTCCCCCTCCAAGAGACCCAGTACTTC.

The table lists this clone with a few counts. This CDR3 is CASSLPGDTQYF. CDR3 in DNA: TGTGCCAGCAGCTTACCCGGAGATACGCAGTATTTT. V usage is TRBV7-2 and J usage is TRBJ2-3; D unclear. CDR1 is SGHTA and CDR2 is FQGNSA in the germline V gene. This CDR3 region has 12 residues. V was pared by 2 bases and J by 5 bases, with 5 bases between.

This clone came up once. Here the CDR3 DNA reads TGTGCCAGCGTAAGTAGCCGACACCTGAATCAGCCCCAGCATTTT. This gives the protein CASVSSRHLNQPQHF. The chain has TRBV5-6 and TRBJ1-5; D remains ambiguous. There are 15 residues in the CDR3. Germline V CDR1 and CDR2: SGHDT, YYEEEE. Between the trimmed V and J ends, which lost 7 bases and 4 bases, there was a span of 18 bases. Based on the CDR3 plus reference TRBV5-6 and TRBJ1-5, the full variable domain is DAGVTQSPTHLIKTRGQQVTLRCSPKSGHDTVSWYQQALGQGPQFIFQYYEEEERQRGNFPDRFSGHQFPNYSSELNVNALLLGDSALYLCASVSSRHLNQPQHFGDGTRLSIL.

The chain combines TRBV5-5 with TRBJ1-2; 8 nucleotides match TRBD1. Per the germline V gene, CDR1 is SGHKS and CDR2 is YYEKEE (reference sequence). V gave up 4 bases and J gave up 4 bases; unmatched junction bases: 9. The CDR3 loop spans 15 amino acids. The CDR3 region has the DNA TGTGCCAGCAGCCCCGGACAGGGTGAATTCTATGGCTACACCTTC. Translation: CASSPGQGEFYGYTF. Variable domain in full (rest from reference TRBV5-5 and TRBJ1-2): DAGVTQSPTHLIKTRGQQVTLRCSPISGHKSVSWYQQVLGQGPQFIFQYYEKEERGRGNFPDRFSARQFPNYSSELNVNALLLGDSALYLCASSPGQGEFYGYTFGSGTRLTVV.